This is a list of T cell receptor beta chains from one sample in a study of shared clonotypes between healthy human individuals. Generated by immunoSEQ multiplex PCR, the TCRdb table keeps only in-frame clones and is missing some. The sample yields some 2,000,000 clones, 95% seen once. Material: naive CD4+ T cells sorted from blood. The receptors originated from a young man in good health. Each CDR3 is given with its conserved first and last residue. The order of the fields is V gene, clone size, D gene, J gene, CDR3 protein, CDR3 DNA. A D gene is named only where the DNA matches it firmly. Part of the rows lack a size; the others show once, few, many or a class for expanded clones.

>TRBV7-2|NA|NA|TRBJ1-1
CASSLAQGIMNTEAFF
TGTGCCAGCAGCTTAGCCCAGGGAATAATGAACACTGAAGCTTTCTTT
>TRBV5-6|NA|NA|TRBJ2-7
CASSLGGKGYEQYF
TGTGCCAGCAGCTTGGGTGGCAAGGGCTACGAGCAGTACTTC
>TRBV30|NA|NA|TRBJ2-1
CAWSRRQYNEQFF
TGTGCCTGGAGTAGGAGGCAGTACAATGAGCAGTTCTTC
>TRBV7-2|NA|TRBD1|TRBJ2-7
CASSSQGPSYEQYF
TGTGCCAGCAGCTCACAGGGGCCCTCCTACGAGCAGTACTTC
>TRBV6-1|NA|TRBD1|TRBJ2-7
CASSAQSRQGAKTYEQYF
TGTGCCAGCAGTGCACAATCGCGACAGGGGGCGAAAACCTACGAGCAGTACTTC
>TRBV30|NA|NA|TRBJ1-6
CAWSLLSGQRNSPLHF
TGTGCCTGGAGTCTTCTATCCGGACAGAGAAATTCACCCCTCCACTTT
>TRBV4-2|NA|NA|TRBJ2-2
CASSQDLATGELFF
TGTGCCAGCAGCCAAGACTTGGCGACCGGGGAGCTGTTTTTT
>TRBV5-6|NA|TRBD1|TRBJ1-5
CASSLKGASNQPQHF
TGTGCCAGCAGCTTGAAGGGGGCAAGCAATCAGCCCCAGCATTTT
>TRBV15|NA|NA|TRBJ1-5
CATSREVKRAAHSNQPQHF
TGTGCCACCAGCAGAGAGGTCAAGCGGGCAGCTCATAGCAATCAGCCCCAGCATTTT
>TRBV10-3|NA|TRBD2|TRBJ2-1
CAIRTGTSGYNEQFF
TGTGCCATCAGAACCGGGACTAGCGGTTACAATGAGCAGTTCTTC
>TRBV18|once|NA|TRBJ2-4
CASSPIEGVAKNIQYF
TGTGCCAGCTCCCCAATAGAGGGGGTAGCCAAAAACATTCAGTACTTC
>TRBV4-1|NA|NA|TRBJ2-5
CASSQGIGGRRETQYF
TGCGCCAGCAGCCAAGGAATCGGGGGCCGCAGGGAGACCCAGTACTTC
>TRBV11-1|NA|NA|TRBJ2-5
CASSPRQVEETQYF
TGTGCCAGCAGCCCACGACAGGTAGAAGAGACCCAGTACTTC
>TRBV4-3|NA|NA|TRBJ1-6
CASSQSNGSPLHF
TGCGCCAGCAGCCAAAGTAATGGTTCACCCCTCCACTTT
>TRBV7-9|NA|NA|TRBJ2-5
CASSLPVQETQYF
TGTGCCAGCAGCTTACCAGTACAAGAGACCCAGTACTTC
>TRBV4-3|NA|TRBD2|TRBJ2-1
CASSQDLAGSSYNEQFF
TGCGCCAGCAGCCAAGATCTAGCGGGAAGCTCCTACAATGAGCAGTTCTTC
>TRBV18|NA|NA|TRBJ1-1
CASSRGSSFIEAFF
TGTGCCAGCTCACGGGGGAGTAGTTTTATTGAAGCTTTCTTT
>TRBV18|NA|TRBD1|TRBJ1-5
CASSQQGNQPQHF
TGTGCCAGCTCACAACAGGGGAATCAGCCCCAGCATTTT
>TRBV7-9|NA|NA|TRBJ1-2
CASSSTDIGYTF
TGTGCCAGCAGCTCGACCGATATCGGCTACACCTTC
>TRBV5-1|NA|NA|TRBJ1-1
CASSIDSNTEAFF
TGCGCCAGCAGCATAGACAGTAACACTGAAGCTTTCTTT
>TRBV30|NA|TRBD2|TRBJ2-2
CAWSQLKTSGSGTGELFF
TGTGCCTGGAGTCAGTTAAAGACTAGCGGGAGTGGGACCGGGGAGCTGTTTTTT
>TRBV4-3|NA|NA|TRBJ1-3
CASSQTVLGPGNTIYF
TGCGCCAGCAGCCAGACAGTCCTGGGACCTGGAAACACCATATATTTT
>TRBV10-3|NA|TRBD2|TRBJ2-2
CATRLLAGDTGELFF
TGTGCCACCCGGCTCCTAGCGGGAGACACCGGGGAGCTGTTTTTT
>TRBV25-1|NA|NA|TRBJ2-6
CASSEYEGVGTGANVLTF
TGTGCCAGCAGTGAATACGAAGGTGTAGGTACTGGGGCCAACGTCCTGACTTTC
>TRBV5-4|NA|NA|TRBJ1-1
CASSFTSFLRTEAFF
TGTGCCAGCAGCTTTACCTCCTTCCTTCGGACTGAAGCTTTCTTT
>TRBV2|NA|TRBD1|TRBJ1-4
CASKKRPPGQAEKLFF
TGTGCCAGCAAAAAGAGACCTCCGGGACAGGCGGAAAAACTGTTTTTT
>TRBV6-1|NA|NA|TRBJ2-2
CASRLSGTNTGELFF
TGTGCCAGCAGACTTAGCGGAACTAACACCGGGGAGCTGTTTTTT